This is a list of T cell receptor beta chains from one sample in a study of blood T cell repertoires in COVID-19. Sequencing was performed with immunoSEQ multiplex PCR; in TCRdb, only in-frame clones are kept and a portion is missing. The profile shows roughly 110,000 clones, 85% of them singletons. Material: peripheral blood. Receptors originate from a human donor in a cohort sampled during active COVID-19. Each CDR3 is given with its conserved first and last residue. Fields, in order: clone size, J gene, D gene, V gene, CDR3 protein, CDR3 DNA. A D gene is named only where the DNA matches it firmly. The size entry is marked missing in some rows and otherwise reads once, few, many or a size class.

abundance: .
j_gene: TRBJ2-5
d_gene: .
v_gene: TRBV27
CDR3aa: CASSSVLQETQYF
CDR3nt: TGTGCCAGCAGTTCTGTCCTTCAAGAGACCCAGTACTTC

abundance: .
j_gene: TRBJ2-3
d_gene: TRBD1
v_gene: TRBV12-5
CDR3aa: CASGFYRGQADTQYF
CDR3nt: TGTGCTAGTGGTTTTTACAGGGGGCAGGCAGATACGCAGTATTTT

abundance: .
j_gene: TRBJ1-6
d_gene: TRBD1
v_gene: TRBV28
CDR3aa: CASSLGQGVYSPLHF
CDR3nt: TGTGCCAGCAGTTTGGGACAGGGAGTGTATTCACCCCTCCACTTT

abundance: .
j_gene: TRBJ2-2
d_gene: TRBD1
v_gene: TRBV15
CDR3aa: CATSRPPGQAYTGELFF
CDR3nt: TGTGCCACCAGCAGGCCTCCGGGACAGGCTTACACCGGGGAGCTGTTTTTT

abundance: .
j_gene: TRBJ1-5
d_gene: .
v_gene: TRBV6-5
CDR3aa: CASSKTGFSNQPQHF
CDR3nt: TGTGCCAGCAGCAAAACAGGGTTTAGCAATCAGCCCCAGCATTTT

abundance: .
j_gene: TRBJ1-1
d_gene: .
v_gene: TRBV19
CDR3aa: CASSIDPVRDNVFLAFF
CDR3nt: TGTGCCAGTAGTATAGATCCCGTCCGGGACAATGTCTTTTTGGCTTTCTTT

abundance: .
j_gene: TRBJ2-4
d_gene: .
v_gene: TRBV28
CDR3aa: CASSLLQGPKNIQYF
CDR3nt: TGTGCCAGCAGTTTATTACAGGGACCCAAAAACATTCAGTACTTC

abundance: once
j_gene: TRBJ1-1
d_gene: .
v_gene: TRBV6-5
CDR3aa: CASRRQETEAFF
CDR3nt: TGTGCCAGCCGGCGACAGGAAACTGAAGCTTTCTTT

abundance: .
j_gene: TRBJ1-6
d_gene: .
v_gene: TRBV19
CDR3aa: CASSPVNSPLHF
CDR3nt: TGTGCCAGTAGTCCGGTTAATTCACCCCTCCACTTT

abundance: .
j_gene: TRBJ2-6
d_gene: .
v_gene: TRBV5-1
CDR3aa: CASSGQAGANVLTF
CDR3nt: TGCGCCAGCAGCGGTCAGGCTGGGGCCAACGTCCTGACTTTC

abundance: .
j_gene: TRBJ1-5
d_gene: .
v_gene: TRBV2
CDR3aa: CASSVSQGQSNQPQHF
CDR3nt: TGTGCCAGCAGCGTCTCACAGGGCCAAAGCAATCAGCCCCAGCATTTT

abundance: .
j_gene: TRBJ2-3
d_gene: TRBD2
v_gene: TRBV11-2
CDR3aa: CASSLEIGGVDTQYF
CDR3nt: TGTGCCAGCAGCTTAGAGATTGGGGGGGTAGATACGCAGTATTTT

abundance: .
j_gene: TRBJ2-1
d_gene: .
v_gene: TRBV9
CDR3aa: CASSGGRRGLGNEQFF
CDR3nt: TGTGCCAGCAGCGGGGGCAGGCGGGGCCTTGGGAATGAGCAGTTCTTC

abundance: .
j_gene: TRBJ2-2
d_gene: .
v_gene: TRBV15
CDR3aa: CATSRGGGNTGELFF
CDR3nt: TGTGCCACCAGCAGAGGAGGGGGTAACACCGGGGAGCTGTTTTTT

abundance: few
j_gene: TRBJ1-6
d_gene: .
v_gene: TRBV7-9
CDR3aa: CASSSGISGPNSPLHF
CDR3nt: TGTGCCAGCAGCTCCGGGATCTCGGGTCCTAATTCACCCCTCCACTTT

abundance: once
j_gene: TRBJ1-5
d_gene: .
v_gene: TRBV5-6
CDR3aa: CASSSLMGGHQPQHF
CDR3nt: TGTGCCAGCAGCTCGTTGATGGGGGGGCATCAGCCCCAGCATTTT

abundance: .
j_gene: TRBJ1-6
d_gene: .
v_gene: TRBV5-4
CDR3aa: CASSFSAGINSPLHF
CDR3nt: TGTGCCAGCAGCTTTAGTGCAGGGATTAATTCACCCCTCCACTTT

abundance: once
j_gene: TRBJ1-1
d_gene: TRBD1
v_gene: TRBV19
CDR3aa: CATMGQGRTEAFF
CDR3nt: TGTGCCACTATGGGACAGGGAAGAACTGAAGCTTTCTTT

abundance: few
j_gene: TRBJ2-7
d_gene: TRBD2
v_gene: TRBV28
CDR3aa: CASSSTSGPSYEQYF
CDR3nt: TGTGCCAGCAGTTCCACTAGCGGACCCTCCTACGAGCAGTACTTC

abundance: .
j_gene: TRBJ2-2
d_gene: TRBD1
v_gene: TRBV19
CDR3aa: CASRDRGLSGTGELFF
CDR3nt: TGTGCCAGTCGGGACAGGGGGCTTTCTGGCACCGGGGAGCTGTTTTTT

abundance: .
j_gene: TRBJ1-5
d_gene: .
v_gene: TRBV19
CDR3aa: CASSKHQGSRGGQPQHF
CDR3nt: TGTGCCAGTAGTAAACACCAGGGATCTAGGGGTGGTCAGCCCCAGCATTTT

abundance: .
j_gene: TRBJ2-3
d_gene: TRBD2
v_gene: TRBV3-1/TRBV3-2
CDR3aa: CASSQPPGLAGGATDTQYF
CDR3nt: TGTGCCAGCAGCCAACCTCCGGGACTAGCGGGGGGGGCCACAGATACGCAGTATTTT

abundance: few
j_gene: TRBJ1-3
d_gene: .
v_gene: TRBV15
CDR3aa: CATSRDRFSGNTIYF
CDR3nt: TGTGCCACCAGCAGAGACCGGTTCTCTGGAAACACCATATATTTT

abundance: .
j_gene: TRBJ1-5
d_gene: TRBD1
v_gene: TRBV7-2
CDR3aa: CASSLARAGGSNQPQHF
CDR3nt: TGTGCCAGCAGCTTAGCGAGGGCAGGGGGTAGCAATCAGCCCCAGCATTTT

abundance: .
j_gene: TRBJ1-6
d_gene: .
v_gene: TRBV27
CDR3aa: CASSFSTGNSPLHF
CDR3nt: TGTGCCAGCAGTTTCTCGACGGGTAATTCACCCCTCCACTTT

abundance: once
j_gene: TRBJ1-2
d_gene: TRBD1
v_gene: TRBV4-1
CDR3aa: CASSPSRQGRSDGYTF
CDR3nt: TGCGCCAGCAGCCCCTCTAGACAGGGTCGGTCGGATGGCTACACCTTC

abundance: .
j_gene: TRBJ1-4
d_gene: TRBD1
v_gene: TRBV7-2
CDR3aa: CASSSRGGWATNEKLFF
CDR3nt: TGTGCCAGCAGCTCCAGAGGGGGCTGGGCAACTAATGAAAAACTGTTTTTT

abundance: few
j_gene: TRBJ2-7
d_gene: TRBD1
v_gene: TRBV6-5
CDR3aa: CASSRGQDSYEQYF
CDR3nt: TGTGCCAGCAGCCGCGGACAGGATTCCTACGAGCAGTACTTC

abundance: .
j_gene: TRBJ1-4
d_gene: TRBD1
v_gene: TRBV4-1
CDR3aa: CASSFQTGTREKLFF
CDR3nt: TGCGCCAGCAGTTTTCAGACAGGGACTAGAGAAAAACTGTTTTTT

abundance: .
j_gene: TRBJ2-1
d_gene: TRBD2
v_gene: TRBV6-6
CDR3aa: CASSYRGDEQFF
CDR3nt: TGTGCCAGCAGTTACCGGGGGGATGAGCAGTTCTTC

abundance: .
j_gene: TRBJ1-1
d_gene: .
v_gene: TRBV6-2/TRBV6-3
CDR3aa: CASSYLGHSNTEAFF
CDR3nt: TGTGCCAGCAGTTACTTGGGACACTCGAACACTGAAGCTTTCTTT

abundance: .
j_gene: TRBJ2-1
d_gene: TRBD2
v_gene: TRBV15
CDR3aa: CATSRVTSGESGEQFF
CDR3nt: TGTGCCACCAGCAGGGTGACTAGCGGGGAGTCGGGTGAGCAGTTCTTC

abundance: .
j_gene: TRBJ1-5
d_gene: TRBD1
v_gene: TRBV11-1
CDR3aa: CASSPTGGVGQPQHF
CDR3nt: TGTGCCAGCAGCCCAACAGGGGGGGTTGGGCAGCCCCAGCATTTT

abundance: .
j_gene: TRBJ2-7
d_gene: .
v_gene: TRBV12-3/TRBV12-4
CDR3aa: CASRKGQLYEQYF
CDR3nt: TGTGCCAGCAGAAAAGGACAGCTCTACGAGCAGTACTTC

abundance: many
j_gene: TRBJ1-2
d_gene: .
v_gene: TRBV5-1
CDR3aa: CASSRQELDGYTF
CDR3nt: TGCGCCAGCAGCCGCCAAGAGTTGGATGGCTACACCTTC